These 6 T cell receptor beta chains share one sample of origin, sequenced in a study of blood T cell repertoires in COVID-19. Assay: immunoSEQ multiplex PCR; the TCRdb copy retains only in-frame clones and omits some. This table has about 69,000 clones, more than 70% appearing once. The sequenced sample was peripheral blood. These receptors were collected from a human donor in a cohort sampled during active COVID-19.

The chain combines TRBV9 with TRBJ2-1, with D possibly being TRBD2 (5 bases). Trimming took off 0 bases at V and 8 bases at J, with 12 bases between the two ends. Germline CDR1 and CDR2: SGDLS and YYNGEE. This CDR3 is 14 amino acids long. The CDR3 DNA is TGTGCCAGCAGCGTAGGGGAGTTTCGGGATGAGCAGTTCTTC. Residues: CASSVGEFRDEQFF.

The chain couples TRBV9 to TRBJ2-2, with 7 bases matching TRBD2. Germline assignment: CDR1 SGDLS and CDR2 YYNGEE. The V segment lost 2 bases and the J segment 0 bases; nucleotides outside the gene matches: 4. The CDR3 is 16 amino acids. This CDR3 reads CASSVASGSNTGELFF. In DNA, the CDR3 is TGTGCCAGCAGCGTCGCTAGCGGCTCGAACACCGGGGAGCTGTTTTTT.

The chain is built from TRBV19 and TRBJ1-6; tentative D call: TRBD1 (6 bases). Germline V gives CDR1 LNHDA, CDR2 SQIVND (reference sequence). Trimming left V 5 bases short and J 4 bases short, with 15 bases between. The length of the CDR3 is 16 residues. The CDR3: CASSLQGIGYNSPLHF. Written as DNA, the CDR3 is TGTGCCAGTAGTTTACAGGGCATAGGGTATAATTCACCCCTCCACTTT.

This chain connects TRBV5-1 to TRBJ1-4; 8 positions match TRBD1. The V gene's germline CDR1 is SGHRS and CDR2 YFSETQ. The CDR3 extends over 19 amino acids. V was clipped by 4 bases and J by 3 bases; unmatched bases: 17. This CDR3 is CASSPASSRGREPNEKLFF. The DNA of the CDR3 is TGCGCCAGCAGCCCGGCGAGTAGCAGGGGGCGCGAGCCTAATGAAAAACTGTTTTTT.

The V gene is TRBV27, the J gene TRBJ1-6; TRBD1 matches 7 bases. The length of the CDR3 is 14 residues. Germline CDR1 MNHEY, CDR2 SMNVEV (reference sequence). V trimming: 3 bases; J trimming: 7 bases; junction bases outside the gene matches: 3. The CDR3 reads CASSFRGRNSPLHF. The CDR3 DNA follows: TGTGCCAGCAGTTTCAGGGGGAGGAATTCACCCCTCCACTTT.

The sample holds a few counts of this clone. The chain joins TRBV30 to TRBJ1-5; TRBD1 is a possible D gene (5 bases). Trimming pared 2 bases from V and 4 bases from J, leaving 15 bases between. CDR1 GTSNPN and CDR2 SVGIG come from the germline V gene (reference sequence). The CDR3 has 15 residues. CDR3 loop: CAWSPWGVRNQPQHF. As DNA, the CDR3 is TGTGCCTGGAGTCCCTGGGGGGTTCGAAATCAGCCCCAGCATTTT.